This T cell receptor (beta chain) derives from a study of blood T cell repertoires in COVID-19. Only one count was recorded for this clone. Germline trimming cut 0 bases from V and 2 bases from J; bases unmatched to any gene: 5. This CDR3 is 16 amino acids long. CDR1 is MNHEY, CDR2 SMNVEV, per germline (reference sequence). In the original analysis: Quantification of nucleated cells was approximated via reference gene primer amplification. Profiled with immunoSEQ multiplex PCR; TCRdb holds only in-frame clones, not every one. V and J calls plus clone size are reproduced from that table; the DNA served to infer D and trimming. Of roughly 150,000 clones in the sample, more than 65% were seen once.

This chain joins TRBV27 and TRBJ2-7, with 9 bases aligning to TRBD2. Specimen: peripheral blood. The clonotype comes from a woman over 75 with acute or convalescent COVID-19. In DNA, the CDR3 is TGTGCCAGCAGTTTATCCGGGACTAGCAACCCCTACGAGCAGTACTTC. Encoded protein: CASSLSGTSNPYEQYF.